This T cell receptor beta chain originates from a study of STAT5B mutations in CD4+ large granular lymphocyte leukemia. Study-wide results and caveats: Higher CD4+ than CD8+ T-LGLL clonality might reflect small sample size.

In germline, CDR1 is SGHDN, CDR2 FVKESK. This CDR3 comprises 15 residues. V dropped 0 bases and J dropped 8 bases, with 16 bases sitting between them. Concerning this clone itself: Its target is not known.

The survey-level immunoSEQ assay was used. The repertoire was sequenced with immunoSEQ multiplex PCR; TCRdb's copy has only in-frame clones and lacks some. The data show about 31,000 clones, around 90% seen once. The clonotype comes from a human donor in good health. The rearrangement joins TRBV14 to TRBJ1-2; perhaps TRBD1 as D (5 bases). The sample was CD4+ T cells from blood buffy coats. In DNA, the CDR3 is TGTGCCAGCAGCCAAGACAGGGTAGCTTTTAGAGGCTACACCTTC. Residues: CASSQDRVAFRGYTF. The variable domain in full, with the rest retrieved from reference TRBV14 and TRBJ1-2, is EAGVTQFPSHSVIEKGQTVTLRCDPISGHDNLYWYRRVMGKEIKFLLHFVKESKQDESGMPNNRFLAERTGGTYSTLKVQPAELEDSGVYFCASSQDRVAFRGYTFGSGTRLTVV.